The following is a TCR beta chain sequence with its context. The sample belongs to a study of shared clonotypes between healthy human individuals. Trimming removed 2 bases from V and 2 bases from J, with 11 bases in between. This CDR3 is built from 15 residues. The germline gives CDR1 MNHNY, CDR2 SVGAGI (reference sequence). CD8 cells classed as naive were CD45RO-negative and positively selected for CCR7, excluding terminally differentiated effector memory CD45RA+ cells. The data were produced by immunoSEQ multiplex PCR, yet TCRdb's version contains in-frame clones alone and is incomplete. The sample carries 1.5 million to 2.5 million clones, about 95% recorded once.

The V call is TRBV6-6, the J call TRBJ2-3; tentative D call: TRBD1 (6 bases). The clonotype originates from a man between 18 and 29 years old in good health. Sequences were obtained from naive CD8+ T cells sorted from blood. CDR3 DNA: TGTGCCAGCAGTTACGAACAGGGTACCACAGATACGCAGTATTTT. Translation gives CASSYEQGTTDTQYF.